One sample yielded the 8 T cell receptor beta chains listed below, sequenced in a study of human T cells and chemical hapten exposure. Time point indicated: patch test 2, 6 weeks after DPC sensitization. The treatment was: therapeutic diphenylcyclopropenone sensitization with weekly scalp DPC. Each CDR3 protein gets one entry after TCRdb re-called the RACE reads with MiXCR. Seen here are about 84,000 distinct CDR3 sequences, roughly 10% observed once, and the top ten hold under 2.5%. This sample comprised whole blood, obtained in connection with sensitization to the hapten diphenylcyclopropenone (DPC). These receptors were collected from a woman aged 25 to 39 with alopecia areata. Some clones in this sample may be carry-over from other donors' samples.

A word on this clonotype: This clone may be a read error of a much larger clone one base away. The CDR3 DNA reads as TGTGCCAGCAGTGTGGGACGCCCTTACAATGAGCAGTTCTTC. Its translation is CASSVGRPYNEQFF. The chain is built from TRBV6-1 and TRBJ2-1, with D perhaps TRBD1 or TRBD2 (5 bases each). Trimming took 4 bases from V and 4 from J, leaving 11 bases between them. This CDR3 is 14 amino acids long. Germline V lookup: CDR1 MNHNS, CDR2 SASEGT.

This clonotype was observed many times. The CDR3 region is CASSLAAGGFTGELFF. The CDR3 region has the DNA TGTGCCAGCAGCTTAGCCGCGGGAGGTTTCACCGGGGAGCTGTTTTTT. This rearrangement joins TRBV11-1 to TRBJ2-2; TRBD2 agrees at 8 bases. Trimming removed 0 bases from V and 4 bases from J; junction bases left unmatched: 4. The length of the CDR3 is 16 residues. The germline CDR1 and CDR2 sequences are SGHAT and FQDESV (reference sequence).

The chain recombines TRBV19 with TRBJ2-3, with 10 bases matching TRBD2. The CDR3 spans 18 residues. V dropped 5 bases and J dropped 4; count of bases not matched to a gene: 15. Germline-derived CDR1 and CDR2 are LNHDA and SQIVND (reference sequence). CDR3 amino acids: CASSSSGGASFPPDTQYF. In DNA, the CDR3 is TGTGCCAGTAGTTCCAGCGGGGGGGCCTCATTTCCCCCAGATACGCAGTATTTT.

This clonotype was counted many times. The genes are TRBV12-3 or TRBV12-4 and TRBJ2-1, with D perhaps matching TRBD1 (6 bases). The CDR3 has 15 amino acids. V lost 5 bases and J lost 6, with 17 bases in between. The CDR3 is CASSTTGRGGNEQFF. CDR3 nucleotide sequence: TGTGCCAGCAGTACAACAGGGAGAGGAGGCAATGAGCAGTTCTTC.

This clonotype was seen many times. The rearrangement joins TRBV4-2 to TRBJ2-1, with 7 bases that match TRBD2. The germline V gene has CDR1 LGHNA and CDR2 YNFKEQ. V gave up 4 bases and J gave up 0 bases; unmatched junction bases: 6. This CDR3 spans 16 amino acids. The CDR3 reads CASSLGLDHSYNEQFF. CDR3 sequence (DNA): TGTGCCAGCAGCCTTGGACTAGATCACTCCTACAATGAGCAGTTCTTC.

This clonotype showed up just a few times. CDR3 protein: CASSFQVTASYEQYF. In nucleotides, the CDR3 is TGTGCCAGCAGTTTTCAGGTCACAGCCTCCTACGAGCAGTACTTC. This rearrangement joins TRBV27 to TRBJ2-7; D remains unclear. Trimming removed 3 bases from V and 0 bases from J, with 12 bases in between. The V gene's germline CDR1 is MNHEY and CDR2 SMNVEV (reference sequence). The CDR3 sequence is 15 residues long.

This sequence joins TRBV7-6 and TRBJ1-1; no reliable D call. The CDR3 consists of 15 residues. From germline, CDR1 is SGHVS and CDR2 FNYEAQ. V was shortened by 1 base and J by 5 bases, with 14 bases between the two germline ends. In nucleotides, the CDR3 is TGTGCCAGCAGCTTAGACATAGGGCGCGGAACTGAAGCTTTCTTT. Translation: CASSLDIGRGTEAFF.

This clonotype was recorded at least ten times. The V call is TRBV6-1, the J call TRBJ2-3, with D tentatively TRBD2 (6 bases). Looked up from germline, CDR1 is MNHNS and CDR2 is SASEGT. CDR3 length: 17 amino acids. V lost 4 bases to trimming and J lost 1 base, with 18 bases between them. Written as DNA, the CDR3 is TGTGCCAGCAGTGGGGGGGTGTTCGCGGGACGCACAGATACGCAGTATTTT. The encoded protein is CASSGGVFAGRTDTQYF.